Reported below is one TCR beta chain. Antigen: not known. Assay used: immunoSEQ multiplex PCR; TCRdb lists only in-frame clones, some missing. Seen here are 35,000 to 50,000 clones, around 79% observed once, and the top ten hold around a third. CDR3 length: 14 residues. Between the trimmed V and J ends, which lost 2 bases and 5 bases, there was a span of 13 bases. CDR1 is MNHEY and CDR2 is SMNVEV in the germline V gene (reference sequence). These data are taken from a study of T cells in localized non-small cell lung cancer. Study findings and constraints: Longer overall survival was associated with a higher density of T cells in the blood. Adjacent lung was found to contain a median approximately 62 of the top 100 tumor clones. Among the tissues sampled, uninvolved adjacent lung had the highest T cell clonality, above tumor. Sequencing covered just one tumor region, so heterogeneity cannot be ruled out.

The sequences come from PBMCs, collected before any cancer treatment. The V call is TRBV27, the J call TRBJ2-7; a weak D match, TRBD2 (5 bases). The clonotype was recovered from a woman aged 40 to 75 with stage II squamous cell lung carcinoma. This chain's CDR3 is CASSLIRGSHEQYF. CDR3 DNA sequence: TGTGCCAGCAGTTTAATCCGAGGGAGCCACGAGCAGTACTTC.